This T cell receptor (beta chain) was sequenced during a study of T cells in localized non-small cell lung cancer. General study findings and limits: Investigators sequenced only a single tumor region, leaving heterogeneity possible. Adjacent lung was found to contain a median roughly 60 of the top 100 tumor clones. Exceeding tumor, uninvolved adjacent lung had the highest T cell clonality. Longer overall survival associated with higher blood T cell density; shorter survival with higher adjacent-lung clonality.

Trimming pared 6 bases from V and 5 bases from J, leaving 16 bases between. The germline V gene has CDR1 MDHEN and CDR2 SYDVKM. The length of the CDR3 is 15 residues. On this clone itself: Its antigen remains unknown.

Repertoires were generated with immunoSEQ multiplex PCR, while TCRdb's copy carries only in-frame clones and drops some. The table lists some 11,000 clones, around four fifths of them singletons, with 15% to 20% in the top ten. This chain links TRBV28 with TRBJ2-2; the D gene is possibly TRBD1 (5 bases). The sequence came from a male donor older than 55 with stage I lung adenocarcinoma. Sequences were derived from peripheral blood, sampled before any cancer treatment. The DNA of the CDR3 is TGTGCCAGCAGCCCTGGGGCCGGGTGGACCGGGGAGCTGTTTTTT. It translates to CASSPGAGWTGELFF.